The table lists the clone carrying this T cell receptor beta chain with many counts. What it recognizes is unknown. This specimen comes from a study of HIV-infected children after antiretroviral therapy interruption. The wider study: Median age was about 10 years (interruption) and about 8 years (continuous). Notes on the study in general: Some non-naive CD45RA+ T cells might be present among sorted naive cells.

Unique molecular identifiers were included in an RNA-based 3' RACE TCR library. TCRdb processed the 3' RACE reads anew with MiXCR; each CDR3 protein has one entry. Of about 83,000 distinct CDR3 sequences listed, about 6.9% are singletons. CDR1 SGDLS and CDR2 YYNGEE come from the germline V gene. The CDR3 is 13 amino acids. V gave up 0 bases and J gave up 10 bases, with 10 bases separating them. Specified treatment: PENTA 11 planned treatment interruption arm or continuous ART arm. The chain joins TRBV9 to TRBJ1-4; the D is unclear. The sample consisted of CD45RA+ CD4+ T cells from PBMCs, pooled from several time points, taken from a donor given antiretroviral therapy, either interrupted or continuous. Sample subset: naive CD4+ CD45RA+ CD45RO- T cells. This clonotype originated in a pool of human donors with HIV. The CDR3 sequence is CASSVGAVGKLFF. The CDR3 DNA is TGTGCCAGCAGCGTAGGGGCAGTTGGAAAACTGTTTTTT.